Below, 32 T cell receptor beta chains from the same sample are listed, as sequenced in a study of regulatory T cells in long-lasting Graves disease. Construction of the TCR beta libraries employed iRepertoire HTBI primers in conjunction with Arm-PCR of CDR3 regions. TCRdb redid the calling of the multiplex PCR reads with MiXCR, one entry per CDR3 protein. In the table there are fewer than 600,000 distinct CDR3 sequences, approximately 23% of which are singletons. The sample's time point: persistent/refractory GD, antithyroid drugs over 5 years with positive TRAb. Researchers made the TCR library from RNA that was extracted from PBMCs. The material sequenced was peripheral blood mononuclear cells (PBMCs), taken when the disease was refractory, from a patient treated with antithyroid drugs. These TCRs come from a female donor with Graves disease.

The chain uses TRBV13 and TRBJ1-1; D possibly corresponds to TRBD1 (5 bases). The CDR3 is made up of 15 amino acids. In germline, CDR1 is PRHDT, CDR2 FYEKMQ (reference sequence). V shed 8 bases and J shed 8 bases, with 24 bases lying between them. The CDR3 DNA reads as TGTGCCAGCGGGGGTCTTGACAGCGGTTTGTGGGAAGCTTTCTTT. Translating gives CASGGLDSGLWEAFF.

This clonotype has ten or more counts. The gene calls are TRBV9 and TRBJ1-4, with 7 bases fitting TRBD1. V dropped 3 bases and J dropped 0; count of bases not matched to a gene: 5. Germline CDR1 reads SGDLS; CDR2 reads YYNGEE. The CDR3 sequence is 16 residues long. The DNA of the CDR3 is TGTGCCAGCAGCGGCGGGACAGCTGCAACTAATGAAAAACTGTTTTTT. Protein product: CASSGGTAATNEKLFF.

DNA for the CDR3: TGTGCCAGCAGCTTAGAACGGGACCCCCCTGAACTGGAGGCTTTCTTT. Translation gives CASSLERDPPELEAFF. The chain is built from TRBV7-6 and TRBJ1-1; possible D gene TRBD1, 5 bases. Looked up from germline, CDR1 is SGHVS and CDR2 is FNYEAQ. CDR3 length equals 16 residues. Deletions cut 1 base from V and 11 bases from J, with 23 bases between. Looking up the rest from reference TRBV7-6 and TRBJ1-1 gives the full variable domain: GAGVSQSPRYKVTKRGQDVALRCDPISGHVSLYWYRQALGQGPEFLTYFNYEAQQDKSGLPNDRFSAERPEGSISTLTIQRTEQRDSAMYRCASSLERDPPELEAFFGQGTRLTVV.

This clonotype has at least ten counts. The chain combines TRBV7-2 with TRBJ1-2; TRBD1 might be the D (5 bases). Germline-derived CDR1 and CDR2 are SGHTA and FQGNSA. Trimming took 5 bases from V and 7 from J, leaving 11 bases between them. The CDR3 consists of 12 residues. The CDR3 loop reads CASSQWGVGYTF. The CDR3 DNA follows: TGTGCCAGCAGCCAATGGGGGGTTGGCTACACCTTC.

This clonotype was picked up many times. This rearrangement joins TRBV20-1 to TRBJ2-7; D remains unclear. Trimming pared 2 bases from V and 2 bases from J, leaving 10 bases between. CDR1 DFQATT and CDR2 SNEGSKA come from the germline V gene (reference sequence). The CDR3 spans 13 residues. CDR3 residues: CSARRRSTYEQYF. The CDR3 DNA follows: TGCAGTGCTAGAAGGCGATCTACCTACGAGCAGTACTTC.

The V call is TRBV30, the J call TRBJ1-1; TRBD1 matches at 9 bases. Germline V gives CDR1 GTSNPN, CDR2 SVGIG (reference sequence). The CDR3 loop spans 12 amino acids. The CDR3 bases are TGTGCATGGGACAGGGCGAACACTGAAGCTTTCTTT. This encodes CAWDRANTEAFF.

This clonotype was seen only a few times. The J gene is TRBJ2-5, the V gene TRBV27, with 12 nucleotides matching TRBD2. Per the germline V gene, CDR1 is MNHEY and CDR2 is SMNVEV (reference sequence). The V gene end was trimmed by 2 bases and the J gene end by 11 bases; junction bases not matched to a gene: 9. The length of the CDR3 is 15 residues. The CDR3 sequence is CASSLEASGRAPQYF. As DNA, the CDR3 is TGTGCCAGCAGTTTAGAGGCTAGCGGGAGGGCCCCGCAGTACTTC.

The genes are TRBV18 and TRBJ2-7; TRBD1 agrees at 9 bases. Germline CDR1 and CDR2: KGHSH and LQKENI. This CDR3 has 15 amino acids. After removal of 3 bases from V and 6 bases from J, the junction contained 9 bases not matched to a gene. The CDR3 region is CASSPFTTGGGEQYF. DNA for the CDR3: TGTGCCAGCTCACCTTTTACCACAGGGGGCGGCGAGCAGTACTTC.

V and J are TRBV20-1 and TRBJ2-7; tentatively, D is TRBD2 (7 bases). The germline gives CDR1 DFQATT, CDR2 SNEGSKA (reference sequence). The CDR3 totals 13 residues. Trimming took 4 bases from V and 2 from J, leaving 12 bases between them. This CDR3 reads CSAKGGDTYEQYF. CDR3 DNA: TGCAGTGCTAAGGGGGGGGACACCTACGAGCAGTACTTC.

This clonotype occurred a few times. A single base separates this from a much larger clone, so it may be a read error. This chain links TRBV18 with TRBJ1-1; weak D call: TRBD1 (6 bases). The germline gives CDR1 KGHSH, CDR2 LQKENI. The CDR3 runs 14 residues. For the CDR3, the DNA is TGTGCCAGCTCACCTAACAGGGATAACACTGAAGCTCTCTTT. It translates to CASSPNRDNTEALF.

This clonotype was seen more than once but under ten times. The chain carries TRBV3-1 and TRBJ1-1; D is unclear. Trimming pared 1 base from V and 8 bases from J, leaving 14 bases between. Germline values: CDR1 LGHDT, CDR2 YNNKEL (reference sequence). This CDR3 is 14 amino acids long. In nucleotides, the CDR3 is TGTGCCAGCAGCCAAGTCCTCCCCGGGGAAGAAGCTTTCTTT. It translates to CASSQVLPGEEAFF. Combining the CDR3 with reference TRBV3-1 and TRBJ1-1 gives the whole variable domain DTAVSQTPKYLVTQMGNDKSIKCEQNLGHDTMYWYKQDSKKFLKIMFSYNNKELIINETVPNRFSPKSPDKAHLNLHINSLELGDSAVYFCASSQVLPGEEAFFGQGTRLTVV.

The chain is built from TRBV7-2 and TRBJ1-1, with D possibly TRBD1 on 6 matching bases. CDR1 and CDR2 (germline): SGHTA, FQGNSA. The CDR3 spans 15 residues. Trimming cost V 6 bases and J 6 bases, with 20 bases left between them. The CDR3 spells CASSPNLGGAAEAFF. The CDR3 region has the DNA TGTGCCAGCAGTCCTAACTTGGGGGGGGCCGCTGAAGCTTTCTTT.

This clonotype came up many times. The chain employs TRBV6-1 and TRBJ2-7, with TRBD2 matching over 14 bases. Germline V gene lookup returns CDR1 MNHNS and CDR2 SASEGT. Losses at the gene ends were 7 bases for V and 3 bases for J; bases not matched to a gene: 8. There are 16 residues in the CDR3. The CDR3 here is CASNPGLAGVGYEQYF. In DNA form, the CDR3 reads TGTGCCAGCAATCCGGGACTAGCGGGAGTGGGCTACGAGCAGTACTTC.

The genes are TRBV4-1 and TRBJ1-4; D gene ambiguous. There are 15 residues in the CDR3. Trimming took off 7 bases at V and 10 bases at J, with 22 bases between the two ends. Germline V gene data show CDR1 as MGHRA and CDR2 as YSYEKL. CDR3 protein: CASNEQRSGGGKLFF. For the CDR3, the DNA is TGCGCCAGCAACGAACAGCGGTCGGGTGGCGGAAAACTGTTTTTT.

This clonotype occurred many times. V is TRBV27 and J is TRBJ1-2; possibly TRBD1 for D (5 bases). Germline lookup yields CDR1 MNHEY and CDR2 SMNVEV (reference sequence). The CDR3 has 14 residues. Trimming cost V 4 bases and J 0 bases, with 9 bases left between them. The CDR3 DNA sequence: TGTGCCAGCAGTTCGGGACGGACTAACTATGGCTACACCTTC. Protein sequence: CASSSGRTNYGYTF.

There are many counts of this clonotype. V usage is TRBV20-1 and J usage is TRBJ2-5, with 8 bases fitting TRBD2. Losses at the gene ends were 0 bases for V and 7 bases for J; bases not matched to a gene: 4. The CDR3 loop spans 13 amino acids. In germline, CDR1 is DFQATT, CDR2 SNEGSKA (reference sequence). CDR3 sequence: CSARDGRAGTQYF. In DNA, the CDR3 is TGCAGTGCTAGAGACGGGAGGGCAGGGACCCAGTACTTC.

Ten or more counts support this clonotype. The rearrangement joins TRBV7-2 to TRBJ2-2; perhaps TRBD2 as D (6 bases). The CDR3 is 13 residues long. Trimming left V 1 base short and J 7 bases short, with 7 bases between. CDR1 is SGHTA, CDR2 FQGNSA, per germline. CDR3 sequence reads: CASSLGGVGELFF. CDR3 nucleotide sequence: TGTGCCAGCAGCTTAGGGGGGGTCGGGGAGCTGTTTTTT.

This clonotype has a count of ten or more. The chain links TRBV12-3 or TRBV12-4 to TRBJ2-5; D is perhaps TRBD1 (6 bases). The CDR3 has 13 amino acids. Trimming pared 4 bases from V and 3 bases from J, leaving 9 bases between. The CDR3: CASSSNREETQYF. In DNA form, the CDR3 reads TGTGCCAGCAGTTCCAACAGGGAAGAGACCCAGTACTTC.

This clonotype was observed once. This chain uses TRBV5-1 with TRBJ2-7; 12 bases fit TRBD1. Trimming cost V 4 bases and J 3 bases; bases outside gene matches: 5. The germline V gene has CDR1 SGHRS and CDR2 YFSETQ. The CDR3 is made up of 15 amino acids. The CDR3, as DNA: TGCGCCAGCAGCCCGGGACAGGGGGCCTTCTACGAGCAGTACTTC. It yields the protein CASSPGQGAFYEQYF.

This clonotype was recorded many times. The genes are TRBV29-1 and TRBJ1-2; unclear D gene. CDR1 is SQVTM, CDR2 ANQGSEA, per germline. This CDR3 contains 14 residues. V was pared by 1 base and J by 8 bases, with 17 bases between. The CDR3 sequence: CSVEVAGGSGGYTF. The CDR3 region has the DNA TGCAGCGTTGAAGTGGCAGGAGGGAGCGGAGGCTACACCTTC.

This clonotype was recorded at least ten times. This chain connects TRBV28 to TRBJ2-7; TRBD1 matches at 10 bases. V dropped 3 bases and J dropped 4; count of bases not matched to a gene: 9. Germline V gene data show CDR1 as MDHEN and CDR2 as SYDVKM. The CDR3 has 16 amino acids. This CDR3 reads CASSLPPTGGSYEQYF. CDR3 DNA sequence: TGTGCCAGCAGTTTGCCTCCGACAGGGGGCTCGTACGAGCAGTACTTC.

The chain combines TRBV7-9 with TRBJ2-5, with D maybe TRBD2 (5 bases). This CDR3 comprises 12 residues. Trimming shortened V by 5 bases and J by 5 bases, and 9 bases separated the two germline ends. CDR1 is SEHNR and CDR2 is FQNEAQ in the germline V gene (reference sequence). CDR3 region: CASSARAETQYF. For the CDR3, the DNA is TGTGCCAGCAGCGCGCGGGCCGAGACCCAGTACTTC.

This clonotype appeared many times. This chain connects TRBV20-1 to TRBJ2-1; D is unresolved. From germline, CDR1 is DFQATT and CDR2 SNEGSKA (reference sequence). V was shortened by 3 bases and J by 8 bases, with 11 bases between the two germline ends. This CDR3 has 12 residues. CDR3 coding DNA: TGCAGTGCTAGTAAGAGTGGGGATGAGCAGTTCTTC. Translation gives CSASKSGDEQFF.

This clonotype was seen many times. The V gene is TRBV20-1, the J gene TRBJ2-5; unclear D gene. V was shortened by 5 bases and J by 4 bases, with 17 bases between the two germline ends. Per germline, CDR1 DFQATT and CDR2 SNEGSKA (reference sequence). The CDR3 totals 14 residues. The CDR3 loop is CSAGDLRLGETQYF. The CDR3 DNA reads TGCAGTGCTGGGGATTTGCGGCTTGGAGAGACCCAGTACTTC.

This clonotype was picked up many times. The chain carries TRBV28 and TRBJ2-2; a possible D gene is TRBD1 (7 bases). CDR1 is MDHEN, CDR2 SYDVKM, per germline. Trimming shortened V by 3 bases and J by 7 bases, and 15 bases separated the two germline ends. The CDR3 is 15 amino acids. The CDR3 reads CASSFDQGGVGELFF. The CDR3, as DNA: TGTGCCAGCAGTTTCGACCAGGGGGGAGTCGGGGAGCTGTTTTTT. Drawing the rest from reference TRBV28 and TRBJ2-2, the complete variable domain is DVKVTQSSRYLVKRTGEKVFLECVQDMDHENMFWYRQDPGLGLRLIYFSYDVKMKEKGDIPEGYSVSREKKERFSLILESASTNQTSMYLCASSFDQGGVGELFFGEGSRLTVL.

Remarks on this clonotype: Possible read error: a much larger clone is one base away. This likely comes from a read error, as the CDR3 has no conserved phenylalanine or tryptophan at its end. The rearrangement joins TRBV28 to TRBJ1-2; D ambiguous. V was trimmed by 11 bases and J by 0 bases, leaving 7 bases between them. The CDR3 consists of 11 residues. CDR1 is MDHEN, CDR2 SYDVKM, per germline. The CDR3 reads CAGETNYGYTL. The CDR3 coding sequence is TGTGCCGGGGAGACTAACTATGGCTACACCCTC.

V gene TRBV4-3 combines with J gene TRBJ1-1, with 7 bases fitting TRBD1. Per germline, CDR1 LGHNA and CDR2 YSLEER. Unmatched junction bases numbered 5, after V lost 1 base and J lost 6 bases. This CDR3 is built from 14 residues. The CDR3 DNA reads TGCGCCAGCAGCCAAGCAGGGGGGGGTGCTGAAGCTTTCTTT. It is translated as CASSQAGGGAEAFF.

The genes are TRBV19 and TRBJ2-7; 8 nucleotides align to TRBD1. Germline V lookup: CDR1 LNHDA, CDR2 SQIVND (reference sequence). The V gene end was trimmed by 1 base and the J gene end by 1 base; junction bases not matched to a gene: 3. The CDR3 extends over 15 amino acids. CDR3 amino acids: CASSIGTGSSYEQYF. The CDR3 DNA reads TGTGCCAGTAGTATAGGGACAGGGAGTTCCTACGAGCAGTACTTC.

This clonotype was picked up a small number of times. The CDR3 DNA follows: TGCGCCAGCAGCTGGGACAGGGGGATGAACACTGAAGCTTTCTTT. This translates into CASSWDRGMNTEAFF. V usage is TRBV5-1 and J usage is TRBJ1-1, with 11 bases that match TRBD1. CDR3 size: 15 residues. V trimming: 3 bases; J trimming: 0 bases; junction bases outside the gene matches: 1. CDR1 and CDR2 from the germline V gene are SGHRS and YFSETQ.

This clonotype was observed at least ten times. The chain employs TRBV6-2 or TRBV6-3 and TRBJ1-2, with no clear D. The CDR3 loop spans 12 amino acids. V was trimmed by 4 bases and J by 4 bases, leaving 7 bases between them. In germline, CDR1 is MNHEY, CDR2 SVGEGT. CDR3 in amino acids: CASSSPGYGYTF. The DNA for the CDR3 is TGTGCCAGCAGTTCCCCAGGCTATGGCTACACCTTC.

The CDR3 bases are TGTGCCAGCAGCCCGCATCTACAGGGCTCCGGGGAGCTGTTTTTT. Translation: CASSPHLQGSGELFF. The rearrangement uses TRBV12-3 or TRBV12-4 and TRBJ2-2, with D perhaps TRBD1 (6 bases). The CDR3 runs 15 residues. V dropped 6 bases and J dropped 6 bases, with 17 bases sitting between them.

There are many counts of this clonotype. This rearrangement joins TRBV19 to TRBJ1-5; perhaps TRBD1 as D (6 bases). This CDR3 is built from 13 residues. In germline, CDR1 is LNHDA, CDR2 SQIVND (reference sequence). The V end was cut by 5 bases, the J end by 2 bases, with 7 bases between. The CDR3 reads CASSHRGNQPQHF. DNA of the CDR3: TGTGCCAGTAGTCACAGGGGCAATCAGCCCCAGCATTTT.